This T cell receptor (beta chain) was profiled in a study of T cells in Graves' hyperthyroidism and ophthalmopathy. Many counts were recorded for this clonotype. Sequence at one end of the junction differs from germline and may be a read error. TCR beta CDR3 region amplification was performed from RNA transcripts. Researchers ran a first-round RT-PCR on the TCR CDR3 using the HTBI primer set. One entry per CDR3 protein results from TCRdb running MiXCR on the multiplex PCR reads. This sample has about 560,000 distinct CDR3 sequences, with more than 15% found just once. From germline, CDR1 is LGHDT and CDR2 YNNKEL (reference sequence). The CDR3 sequence is 14 residues long. Stable hyperthyroidism: no ophthalmopathy progression over 18 months of follow-up.

This receptor was identified in a woman aged 25 to 39 with Graves' hyperthyroidism. Sequenced: blood. The chain carries TRBV3-1 and TRBJ2-7; TRBD1 might be the D (5 bases). The CDR3 coding sequence is TGTGCCAGCAGTCAAGCAGGGAAAGGGGACGAGCAGTACTTC. This encodes CASSQAGKGDEQYF.